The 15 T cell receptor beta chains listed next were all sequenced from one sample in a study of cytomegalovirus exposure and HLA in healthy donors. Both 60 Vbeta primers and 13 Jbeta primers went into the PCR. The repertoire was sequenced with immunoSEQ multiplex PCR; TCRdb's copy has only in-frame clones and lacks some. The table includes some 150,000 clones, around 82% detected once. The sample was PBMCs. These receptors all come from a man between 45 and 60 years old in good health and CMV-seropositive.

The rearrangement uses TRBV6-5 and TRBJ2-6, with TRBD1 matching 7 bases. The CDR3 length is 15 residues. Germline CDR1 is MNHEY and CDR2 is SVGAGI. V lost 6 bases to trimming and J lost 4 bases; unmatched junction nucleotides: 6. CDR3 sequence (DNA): TGTGCCAGCAGACGACAGGGTTTGGGGGCCAACGTCCTGACTTTC. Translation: CASRRQGLGANVLTF.

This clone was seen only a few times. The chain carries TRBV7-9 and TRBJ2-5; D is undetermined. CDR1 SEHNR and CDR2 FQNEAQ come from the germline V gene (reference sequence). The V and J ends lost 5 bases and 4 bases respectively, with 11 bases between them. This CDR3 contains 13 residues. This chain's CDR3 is CASSPPEPETQYF. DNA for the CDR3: TGTGCCAGCAGCCCCCCCGAGCCAGAGACCCAGTACTTC.

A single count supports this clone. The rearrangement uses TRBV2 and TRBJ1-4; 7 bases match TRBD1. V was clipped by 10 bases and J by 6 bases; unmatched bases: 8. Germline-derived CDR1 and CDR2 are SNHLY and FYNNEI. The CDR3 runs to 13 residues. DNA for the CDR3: TGTGCCATCGGGGACAGCATAGATGAAAAACTGTTTTTT. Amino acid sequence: CAIGDSIDEKLFF.

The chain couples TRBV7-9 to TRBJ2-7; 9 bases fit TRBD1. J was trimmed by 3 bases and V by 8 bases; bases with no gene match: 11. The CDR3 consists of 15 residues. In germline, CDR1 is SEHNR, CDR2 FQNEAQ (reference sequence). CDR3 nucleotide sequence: TGTGCCAGCTCCCAGGGACAGGGCATCCTCTACGAGCAGTACTTC. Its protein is CASSQGQGILYEQYF.

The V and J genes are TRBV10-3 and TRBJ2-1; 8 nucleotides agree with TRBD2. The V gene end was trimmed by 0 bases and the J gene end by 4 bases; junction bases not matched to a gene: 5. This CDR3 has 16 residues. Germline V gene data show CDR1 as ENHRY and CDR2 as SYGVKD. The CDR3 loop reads CAISESTAGGYNEQFF. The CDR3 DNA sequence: TGTGCCATCAGTGAGTCGACGGCGGGAGGTTACAATGAGCAGTTCTTC.

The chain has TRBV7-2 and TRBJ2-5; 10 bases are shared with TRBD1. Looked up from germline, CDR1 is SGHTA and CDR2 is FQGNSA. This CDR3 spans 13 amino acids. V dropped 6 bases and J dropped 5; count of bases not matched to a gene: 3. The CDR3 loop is CASRTGGWETQYF. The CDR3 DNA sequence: TGTGCCAGCAGGACAGGGGGCTGGGAGACCCAGTACTTC.

The CDR3 DNA reads as TGTGCCAGCACCCGTAGGGGTGCTTCTGGGGCCAACGTCCTGACTTTC. As protein: CASTRRGASGANVLTF. This chain joins TRBV9 and TRBJ2-6; D is possibly TRBD1 (5 bases). Trimming stripped 6 bases from V and 1 base from J, with 14 bases between. The CDR3 is made up of 16 amino acids. Germline V lookup: CDR1 SGDLS, CDR2 YYNGEE.

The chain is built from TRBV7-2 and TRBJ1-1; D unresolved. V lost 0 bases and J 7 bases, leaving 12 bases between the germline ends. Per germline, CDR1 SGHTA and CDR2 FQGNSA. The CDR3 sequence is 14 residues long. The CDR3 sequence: CASSLATKTGEAFF. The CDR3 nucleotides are TGTGCCAGCAGCTTAGCGACTAAGACTGGTGAAGCTTTCTTT.

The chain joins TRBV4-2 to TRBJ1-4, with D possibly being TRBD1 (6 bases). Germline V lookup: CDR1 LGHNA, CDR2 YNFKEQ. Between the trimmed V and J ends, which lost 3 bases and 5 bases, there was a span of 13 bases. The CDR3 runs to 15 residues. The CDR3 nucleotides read TGTGCCAGCAGCCACAACAGGGCCCCAAATGAAAAACTGTTTTTT. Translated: CASSHNRAPNEKLFF.

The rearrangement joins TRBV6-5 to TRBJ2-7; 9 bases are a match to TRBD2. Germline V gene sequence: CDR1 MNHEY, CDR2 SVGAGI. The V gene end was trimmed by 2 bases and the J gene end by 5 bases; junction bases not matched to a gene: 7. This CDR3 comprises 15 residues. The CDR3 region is CASSYRRGGRNEQYF. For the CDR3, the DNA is TGTGCCAGCAGTTACAGGCGGGGGGGGCGCAACGAGCAGTACTTC.

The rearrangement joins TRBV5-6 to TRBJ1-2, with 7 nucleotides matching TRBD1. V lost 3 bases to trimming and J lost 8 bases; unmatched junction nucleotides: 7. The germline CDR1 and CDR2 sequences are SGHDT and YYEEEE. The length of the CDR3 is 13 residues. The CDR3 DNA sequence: TGTGCCAGCAGCTATTGGGGACAGATGGGCTACACCTTC. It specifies CASSYWGQMGYTF. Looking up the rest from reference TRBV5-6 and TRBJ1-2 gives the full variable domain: DAGVTQSPTHLIKTRGQQVTLRCSPKSGHDTVSWYQQALGQGPQFIFQYYEEEERQRGNFPDRFSGHQFPNYSSELNVNALLLGDSALYLCASSYWGQMGYTFGSGTRLTVV.

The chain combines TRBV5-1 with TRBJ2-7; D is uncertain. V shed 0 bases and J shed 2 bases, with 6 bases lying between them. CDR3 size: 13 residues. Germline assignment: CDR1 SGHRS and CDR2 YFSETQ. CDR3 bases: TGCGCCAGCAGCTTGGACAGTACCTACGAGCAGTACTTC. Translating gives CASSLDSTYEQYF.

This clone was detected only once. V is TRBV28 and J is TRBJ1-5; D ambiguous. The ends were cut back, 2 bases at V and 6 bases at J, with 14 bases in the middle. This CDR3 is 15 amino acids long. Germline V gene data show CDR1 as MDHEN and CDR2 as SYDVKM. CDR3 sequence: CASSLPDGVSQPQHF. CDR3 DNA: TGTGCCAGCAGTTTACCTGACGGGGTAAGTCAGCCCCAGCATTTT.

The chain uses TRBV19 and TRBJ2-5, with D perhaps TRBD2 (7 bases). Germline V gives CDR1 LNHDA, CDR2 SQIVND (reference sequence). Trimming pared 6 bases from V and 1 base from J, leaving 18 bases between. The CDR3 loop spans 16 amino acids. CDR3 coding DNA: TGTGCCAGTAGGGGGAGGCGGGCGGGGGCCCAAGAGACCCAGTACTTC. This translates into CASRGRRAGAQETQYF. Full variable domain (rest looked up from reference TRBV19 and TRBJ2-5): DGGITQSPKYLFRKEGQNVTLSCEQNLNHDAMYWYRQDPGQGLRLIYYSQIVNDFQKGDIAEGYSVSREKKESFPLTVTSAQKNPTAFYLCASRGRRAGAQETQYFGPGTRLLVL.

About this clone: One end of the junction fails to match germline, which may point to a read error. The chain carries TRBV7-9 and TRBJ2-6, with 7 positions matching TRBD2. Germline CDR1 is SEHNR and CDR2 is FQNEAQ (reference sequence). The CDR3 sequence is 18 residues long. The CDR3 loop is CASSADGGRGSGANGLTF. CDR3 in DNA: TGTGCCAGCAGCGCCGACGGGGGGAGAGGCTCTGGGGCCAACGGCCTGACTTTC.